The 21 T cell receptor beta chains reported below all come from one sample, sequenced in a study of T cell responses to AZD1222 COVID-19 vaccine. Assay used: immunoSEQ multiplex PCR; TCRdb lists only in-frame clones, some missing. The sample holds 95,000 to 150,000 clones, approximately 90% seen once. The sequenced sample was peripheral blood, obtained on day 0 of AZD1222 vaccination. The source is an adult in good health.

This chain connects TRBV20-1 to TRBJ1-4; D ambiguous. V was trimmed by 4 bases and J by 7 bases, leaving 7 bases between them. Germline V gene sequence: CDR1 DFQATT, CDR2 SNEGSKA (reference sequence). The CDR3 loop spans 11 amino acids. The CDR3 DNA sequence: TGCAGTGCTACAAGCTCTGAAAAACTGTTTTTT. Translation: CSATSSEKLFF.

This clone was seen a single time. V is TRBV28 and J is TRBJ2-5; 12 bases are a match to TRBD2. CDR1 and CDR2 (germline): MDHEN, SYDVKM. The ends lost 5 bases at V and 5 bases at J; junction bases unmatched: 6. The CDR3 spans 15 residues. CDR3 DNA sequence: TGTGCCAGCAGTAGACTAGCGGGAGTAAGGGAGACCCAGTACTTC. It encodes CASSRLAGVRETQYF.

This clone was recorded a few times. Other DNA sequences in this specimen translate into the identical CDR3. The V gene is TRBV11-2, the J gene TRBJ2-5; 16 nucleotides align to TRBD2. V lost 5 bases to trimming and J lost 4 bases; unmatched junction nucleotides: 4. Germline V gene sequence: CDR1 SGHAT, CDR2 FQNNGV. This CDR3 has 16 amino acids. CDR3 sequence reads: CASSLGTSGRGETQYF. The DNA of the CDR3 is TGTGCCAGCAGCCTCGGGACTAGCGGGAGGGGAGAGACCCAGTACTTC.

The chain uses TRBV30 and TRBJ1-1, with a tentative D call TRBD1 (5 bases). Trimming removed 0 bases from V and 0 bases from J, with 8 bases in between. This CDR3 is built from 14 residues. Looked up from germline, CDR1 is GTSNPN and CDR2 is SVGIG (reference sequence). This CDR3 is CAWSVGDLNTEAFF. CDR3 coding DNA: TGTGCCTGGAGTGTTGGGGACCTGAACACTGAAGCTTTCTTT.

The CDR3: CASSLARWSLNTEAFF. For the CDR3, the DNA is TGTGCCAGCAGCTTAGCGCGGTGGAGCCTGAACACTGAAGCTTTCTTT. This chain links TRBV7-2 with TRBJ1-1, with D unresolved. The germline gives CDR1 SGHTA, CDR2 FQGNSA. V was trimmed by 0 bases and J by 0 bases, leaving 11 bases between them. The CDR3 has 16 amino acids.

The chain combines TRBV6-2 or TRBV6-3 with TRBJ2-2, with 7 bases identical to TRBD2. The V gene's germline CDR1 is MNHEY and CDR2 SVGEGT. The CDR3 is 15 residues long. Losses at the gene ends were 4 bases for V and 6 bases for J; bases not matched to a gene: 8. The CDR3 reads CASSLGGSGAGELFF. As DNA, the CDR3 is TGTGCCAGCAGTTTGGGCGGGAGTGGAGCCGGGGAGCTGTTTTTT.

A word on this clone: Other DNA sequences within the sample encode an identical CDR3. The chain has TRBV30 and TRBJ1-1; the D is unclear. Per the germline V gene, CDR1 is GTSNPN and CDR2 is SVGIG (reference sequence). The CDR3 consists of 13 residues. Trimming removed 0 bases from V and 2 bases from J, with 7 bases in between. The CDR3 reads CAWSVGVNTEAFF. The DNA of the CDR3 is TGTGCCTGGAGTGTAGGAGTAAACACTGAAGCTTTCTTT.

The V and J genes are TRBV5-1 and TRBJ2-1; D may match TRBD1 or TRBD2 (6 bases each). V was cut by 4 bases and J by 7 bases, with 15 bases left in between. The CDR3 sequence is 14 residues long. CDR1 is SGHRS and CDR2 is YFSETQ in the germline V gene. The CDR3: CASSPGALGNEQFF. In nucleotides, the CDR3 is TGCGCCAGCAGCCCGGGGGCCCTTGGGAATGAGCAGTTCTTC.

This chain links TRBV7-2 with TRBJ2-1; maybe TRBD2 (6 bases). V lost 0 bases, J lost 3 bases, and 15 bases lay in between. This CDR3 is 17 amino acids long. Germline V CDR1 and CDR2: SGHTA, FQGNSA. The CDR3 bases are TGTGCCAGCAGCTTAGCATTCACGGGAGCGGTCTACAATGAGCAGTTCTTC. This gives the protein CASSLAFTGAVYNEQFF.

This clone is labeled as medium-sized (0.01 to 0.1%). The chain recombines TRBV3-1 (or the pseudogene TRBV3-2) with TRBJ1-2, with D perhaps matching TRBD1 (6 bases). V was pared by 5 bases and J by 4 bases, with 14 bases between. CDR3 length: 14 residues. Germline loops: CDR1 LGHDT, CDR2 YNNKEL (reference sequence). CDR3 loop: CASSSTGYGYGYTF. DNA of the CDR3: TGTGCCAGCAGCTCAACAGGGTACGGCTATGGCTACACCTTC.

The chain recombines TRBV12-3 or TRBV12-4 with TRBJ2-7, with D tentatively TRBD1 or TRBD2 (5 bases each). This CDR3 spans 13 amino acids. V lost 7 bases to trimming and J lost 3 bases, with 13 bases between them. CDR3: CASTQGPSYEQYF. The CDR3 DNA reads TGTGCCAGCACCCAGGGACCGAGCTACGAGCAGTACTTC.

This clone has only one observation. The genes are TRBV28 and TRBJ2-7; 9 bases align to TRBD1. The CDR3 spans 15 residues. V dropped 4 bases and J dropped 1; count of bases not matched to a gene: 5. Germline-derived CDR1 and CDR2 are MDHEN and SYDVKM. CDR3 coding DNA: TGTGCCAGCAGTTCGGGCGGGACAGGGTCCTACGAGCAGTACTTC. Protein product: CASSSGGTGSYEQYF.

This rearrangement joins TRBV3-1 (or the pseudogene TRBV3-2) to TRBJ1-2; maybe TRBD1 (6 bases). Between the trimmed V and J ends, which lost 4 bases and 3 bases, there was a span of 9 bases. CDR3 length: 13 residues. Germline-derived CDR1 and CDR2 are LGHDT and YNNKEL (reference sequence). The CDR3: CASSLKGDYGYTF. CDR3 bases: TGTGCCAGCAGCCTCAAGGGGGACTATGGCTACACCTTC.

The CDR3 here is CASSKRGGMETQYF. CDR3 nucleotides: TGTGCCAGCAGTAAAAGGGGGGGGATGGAGACCCAGTACTTC. This rearrangement joins TRBV6-5 to TRBJ2-5; a possible D gene is TRBD2 (7 bases). The CDR3 loop spans 14 amino acids. CDR1 is MNHEY, CDR2 SVGAGI, per germline. Trimming removed 5 bases from V and 5 bases from J, with 15 bases in between.

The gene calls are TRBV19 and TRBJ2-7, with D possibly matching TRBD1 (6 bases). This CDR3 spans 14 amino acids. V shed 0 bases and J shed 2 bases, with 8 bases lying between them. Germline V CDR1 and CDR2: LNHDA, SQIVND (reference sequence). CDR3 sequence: CASSIDWTAYEQYF. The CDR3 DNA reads TGTGCCAGTAGTATAGATTGGACAGCCTACGAGCAGTACTTC.

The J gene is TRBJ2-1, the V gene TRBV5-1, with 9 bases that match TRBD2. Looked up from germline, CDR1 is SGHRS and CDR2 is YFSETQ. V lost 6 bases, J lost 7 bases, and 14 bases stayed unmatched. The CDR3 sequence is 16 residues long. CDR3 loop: CASNPLKRGVQNEQFF. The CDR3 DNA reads TGCGCCAGCAACCCCCTCAAGCGGGGGGTCCAAAATGAGCAGTTCTTC.

As DNA, the CDR3 is TGTGCCAGCAGTTACTGGGCAGGAGACTCTGGAAACACCATATATTTT. It specifies CASSYWAGDSGNTIYF. The J gene is TRBJ1-3, the V gene TRBV6-5; D is ambiguous. The germline V gene has CDR1 MNHEY and CDR2 SVGAGI. Deletions cut 1 base from V and 0 bases from J, with 10 bases between. The CDR3 has 16 amino acids.

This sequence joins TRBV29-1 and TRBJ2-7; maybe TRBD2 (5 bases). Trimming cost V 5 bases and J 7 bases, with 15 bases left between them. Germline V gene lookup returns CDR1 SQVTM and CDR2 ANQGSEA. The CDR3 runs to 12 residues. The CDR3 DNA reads TGCAGCGTTATGAGGGATTCGAGGGAGCAGTACTTC. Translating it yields CSVMRDSREQYF.

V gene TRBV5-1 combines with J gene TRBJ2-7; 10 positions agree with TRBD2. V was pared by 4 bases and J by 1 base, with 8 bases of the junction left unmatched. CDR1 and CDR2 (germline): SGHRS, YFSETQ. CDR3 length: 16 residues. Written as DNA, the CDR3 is TGCGCCAGCAGCCGCTCTAGCGGGAGCGGATCCTACGAGCAGTACTTC. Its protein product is CASSRSSGSGSYEQYF. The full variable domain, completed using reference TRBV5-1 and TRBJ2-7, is KAGVTQTPRYLIKTRGQQVTLSCSPISGHRSVSWYQQTPGQGLQFLFEYFSETQRNKGNFPGRFSGRQFSNSRSEMNVSTLELGDSALYLCASSRSSGSGSYEQYFGPGTRLTVT.

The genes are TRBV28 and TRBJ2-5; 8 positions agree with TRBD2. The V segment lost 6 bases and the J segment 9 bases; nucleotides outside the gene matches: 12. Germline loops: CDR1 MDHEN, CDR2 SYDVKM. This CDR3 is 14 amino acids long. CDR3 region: CASSTPGTSSSQYF. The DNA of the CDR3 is TGTGCCAGCAGCACACCCGGGACTAGTTCGTCCCAGTACTTC.

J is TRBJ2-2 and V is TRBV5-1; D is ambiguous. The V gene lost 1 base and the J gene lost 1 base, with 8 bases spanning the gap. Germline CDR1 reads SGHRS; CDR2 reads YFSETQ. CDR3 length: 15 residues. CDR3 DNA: TGCGCCAGCAGCTTGCAGGCTTTGAACACCGGGGAGCTGTTTTTT. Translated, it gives CASSLQALNTGELFF.